Following are 14 T cell receptor beta chains from one sample sequenced in a study of beta chain features in type 1 diabetes. Reverse transcribing all isolated RNA meant expressed TCRB transcripts were sequenced. The assay was immunoSEQ multiplex PCR, and TCRdb's table has in-frame clones only and misses some. The repertoire includes roughly 350,000 clones, approximately 9.9% of them detected once, and around 0.015% sits in the top ten. The sample consisted of naive CD4+ T cells from blood. The receptors were sampled from a woman aged 30 to 39 in good health.

This clone was picked up a small number of times. V usage is TRBV18 and J usage is TRBJ2-6; 9 nucleotides agree with TRBD1. The CDR3 runs 14 residues. CDR1 and CDR2 (germline): KGHSH, LQKENI. V shed 4 bases and J 8 bases; nucleotides not matched to a gene: 3. The CDR3 is CASSRDRETNVLTF. In DNA form, the CDR3 reads TGTGCCAGCTCACGGGACAGGGAAACCAACGTCCTGACTTTC.

In its sample, this clone was seen a few times. V and J are TRBV27 and TRBJ2-7; TRBD2 aligns across 7 bases. This CDR3 is 14 amino acids long. Germline CDR1 and CDR2: MNHEY and SMNVEV (reference sequence). V lost 6 bases to trimming and J lost 2 bases; unmatched junction nucleotides: 7. This CDR3 is CASRRDYSTYEQYF. In DNA, the CDR3 is TGTGCCAGCAGAAGGGACTACAGTACCTACGAGCAGTACTTC.

This clone turned up a few times. The chain combines TRBV4-3 with TRBJ2-1; 7 bases map to TRBD1. V gave up 1 base and J gave up 8 bases; unmatched junction bases: 11. In germline, CDR1 is LGHNA, CDR2 YSLEER. The CDR3 runs to 16 residues. CDR3 in amino acids: CASSQGGTIGTDEQFF. The CDR3, as DNA: TGCGCCAGCAGCCAAGGCGGCACCATAGGGACAGATGAGCAGTTCTTC.

V is TRBV11-2 and J is TRBJ2-1; 9 bases match TRBD2. V was pared by 4 bases and J by 2 bases, with 3 bases of the junction left unmatched. The CDR3 runs to 15 residues. The V gene's germline CDR1 is SGHAT and CDR2 FQNNGV. In DNA form, the CDR3 reads TGTGCCAGCAGCTCGATAGCGGGAGCCTACAATGAGCAGTTCTTC. This translates into CASSSIAGAYNEQFF.

V gene TRBV4-3 combines with J gene TRBJ2-1; TRBD2 is a possible D gene (5 bases). CDR1 is LGHNA and CDR2 is YSLEER in the germline V gene. Trimming removed 3 bases from V and 6 bases from J, with 15 bases in between. The CDR3 length is 15 residues. The CDR3 spells CASSQGEGALNEQFF. In DNA form, the CDR3 reads TGCGCCAGCAGCCAGGGAGAGGGAGCCCTCAATGAGCAGTTCTTC.

The genes are TRBV10-3 and TRBJ1-5, with D unclear. Germline V gene sequence: CDR1 ENHRY, CDR2 SYGVKD. There are 13 residues in the CDR3. V lost 7 bases to trimming and J lost 3 bases, with 10 bases between them. The CDR3 sequence: CAIMRDFNQPQHF. The CDR3 region has the DNA TGTGCCATCATGAGGGATTTCAATCAGCCCCAGCATTTT.

This clone was detected only a few times. The V call is TRBV2, the J call TRBJ2-3; 8 bases align to TRBD2. The CDR3 is 15 amino acids. J was trimmed by 4 bases and V by 7 bases; bases with no gene match: 10. Germline values: CDR1 SNHLY, CDR2 FYNNEI. The CDR3 is CASKERETFSDTQYF. The CDR3 region has the DNA TGTGCCAGCAAGGAGCGGGAGACTTTCTCAGATACGCAGTATTTT. Complete variable domain (other parts from reference TRBV2 and TRBJ2-3): EPEVTQTPSHQVTQMGQEVILRCVPISNHLYFYWYRQILGQKVEFLVSFYNNEISEKSEIFDDQFSVERPDGSNFTLKIRSTKLEDSAMYFCASKERETFSDTQYFGPGTRLTVL.

In this sample, this clone turned up a few times. In DNA form, the CDR3 reads TGCGCCAGCAGCCTTATCTCTGGGGCCAACGTCCTGACTTTC. It encodes CASSLISGANVLTF. The chain recombines TRBV5-1 with TRBJ2-6; D unclear. The CDR3 has 14 residues. Germline assignment: CDR1 SGHRS and CDR2 YFSETQ. The ends were cut back, 4 bases at V and 0 bases at J, with 5 bases in the middle. Filled out from reference TRBV5-1 and TRBJ2-6, the complete variable domain reads KAGVTQTPRYLIKTRGQQVTLSCSPISGHRSVSWYQQTPGQGLQFLFEYFSETQRNKGNFPGRFSGRQFSNSRSEMNVSTLELGDSALYLCASSLISGANVLTFGAGSRLTVL.

This chain joins TRBV9 and TRBJ2-1; possible D gene TRBD1, 7 bases. V dropped 0 bases and J dropped 3 bases, with 13 bases sitting between them. Germline-derived CDR1 and CDR2 are SGDLS and YYNGEE. The CDR3 runs to 16 residues. This CDR3 is CASSVGRGLSYNEQFF. The DNA for the CDR3 is TGTGCCAGCAGCGTAGGGAGGGGGCTCAGCTACAATGAGCAGTTCTTC.

The CDR3 region is CASSQDPPAGADEQFF. The DNA for the CDR3 is TGCGCCAGCAGCCAAGATCCTCCAGCGGGAGCGGATGAGCAGTTCTTC. This sequence joins TRBV4-3 and TRBJ2-1; the match to TRBD2 covers 8 bases. The CDR3 consists of 16 residues. The germline V gene encodes CDR1 LGHNA and CDR2 YSLEER. The ends lost 0 bases at V and 8 bases at J; junction bases unmatched: 9.

This clone was recorded a few times. The CDR3 sequence: CASSRASTGGVQSEQFF. CDR3 bases: TGTGCCAGCAGCCGAGCCTCGACAGGGGGAGTCCAGAGTGAGCAGTTCTTC. This chain uses TRBV4-2 with TRBJ2-1; 9 nucleotides agree with TRBD1. With 4 bases clipped from V and 9 bases from J, the junction kept 16 bases outside the gene matches. CDR1 is LGHNA and CDR2 is YNFKEQ in the germline V gene. The CDR3 consists of 17 residues.

J is TRBJ2-3 and V is TRBV7-6, with 14 bases fitting TRBD2. Per germline, CDR1 SGHVS and CDR2 FNYEAQ. This CDR3 has 17 amino acids. V lost 0 bases, J lost 4 bases, and 3 bases stayed unmatched. The chain's CDR3 is CASSLAGTSGRPDTQYF. The DNA of the CDR3 is TGTGCCAGCAGCTTAGCTGGGACTAGCGGGAGACCAGATACGCAGTATTTT. Supplemented by reference TRBV7-6 and TRBJ2-3, the full variable domain reads GAGVSQSPRYKVTKRGQDVALRCDPISGHVSLYWYRQALGQGPEFLTYFNYEAQQDKSGLPNDRFSAERPEGSISTLTIQRTEQRDSAMYRCASSLAGTSGRPDTQYFGPGTRLTVL.

This sequence joins TRBV6-4 and TRBJ2-3, with D unclear. The CDR3 is 15 amino acids. Germline V gene sequence: CDR1 MRHNA, CDR2 SNTAGT. V lost 6 bases and J lost 0, with 13 bases in between. The CDR3 DNA reads as TGTGCCAGCAGCGCGACTGAGACTAGCACAGATACGCAGTATTTT. Translation: CASSATETSTDTQYF.

This clone appeared a few times. J is TRBJ2-3 and V is TRBV18, with 11 bases lining up with TRBD2. The CDR3 has 15 amino acids. The J segment lost 2 bases and the V segment lost 6 bases, leaving 4 bases of the junction unmatched. The V gene's germline CDR1 is KGHSH and CDR2 LQKENI. The CDR3 region is CASSSGLAVTDTQYF. CDR3 nucleotide sequence: TGTGCCAGCTCGTCGGGACTAGCGGTCACAGATACGCAGTATTTT.